This TCR beta chain stems from a study of blood T cell repertoires in COVID-19. The CDR3 totals 16 residues. V was shortened by 7 bases and J by 5 bases, with 23 bases between the two germline ends. From germline, CDR1 is LNHDA and CDR2 SQIVND (reference sequence). Generated by immunoSEQ multiplex PCR, the TCRdb table keeps only in-frame clones and is missing some. The table records 140,000 to 150,000 clones, about three quarters of them present only once. This chain uses TRBV19 with TRBJ1-1, with D perhaps TRBD1 (6 bases). The specimen sequenced was peripheral blood. The receptor comes from an older woman with acute or convalescent COVID-19. CDR3 in DNA: TGTGCCAGTACCCCAAACCCTCTAGGGACACATACTGAAGCTTTCTTT. Protein: CASTPNPLGTHTEAFF.